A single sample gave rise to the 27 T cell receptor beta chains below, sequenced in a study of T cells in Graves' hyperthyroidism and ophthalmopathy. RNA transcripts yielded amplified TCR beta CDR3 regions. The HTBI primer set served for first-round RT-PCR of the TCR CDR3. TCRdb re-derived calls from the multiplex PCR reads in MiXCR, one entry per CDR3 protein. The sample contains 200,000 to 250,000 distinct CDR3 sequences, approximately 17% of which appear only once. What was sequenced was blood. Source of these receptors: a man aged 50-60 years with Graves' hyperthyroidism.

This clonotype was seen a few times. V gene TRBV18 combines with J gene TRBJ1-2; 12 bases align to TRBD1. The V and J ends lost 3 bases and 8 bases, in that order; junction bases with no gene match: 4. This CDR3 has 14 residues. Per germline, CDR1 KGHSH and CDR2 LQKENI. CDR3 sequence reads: CASSPGQGAEGYTF. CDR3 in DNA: TGTGCCAGCTCACCGGGACAGGGGGCGGAGGGCTACACCTTC.

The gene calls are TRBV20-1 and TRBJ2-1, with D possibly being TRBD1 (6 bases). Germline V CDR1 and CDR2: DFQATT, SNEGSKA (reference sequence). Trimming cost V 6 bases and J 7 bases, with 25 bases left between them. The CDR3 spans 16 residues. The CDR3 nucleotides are TGCAGTGCCCTCAGGCGTGGGGGCGTGGGATATAATGAGCAGTTCTTC. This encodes CSALRRGGVGYNEQFF.

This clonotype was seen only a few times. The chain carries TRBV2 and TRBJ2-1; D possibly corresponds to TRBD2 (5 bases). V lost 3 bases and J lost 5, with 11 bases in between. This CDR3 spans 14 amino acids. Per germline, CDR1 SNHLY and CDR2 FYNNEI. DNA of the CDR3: TGTGCCAGCAGTGATGCTGGACTCAACAATGAGCAGTTCTTC. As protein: CASSDAGLNNEQFF.

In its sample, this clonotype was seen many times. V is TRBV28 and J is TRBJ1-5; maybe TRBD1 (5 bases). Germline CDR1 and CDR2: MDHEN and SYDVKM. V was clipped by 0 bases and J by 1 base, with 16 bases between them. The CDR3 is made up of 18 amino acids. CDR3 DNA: TGTGCCAGCAGTTTATGGCCCAGGGATCGGATAAGCAATCAGCCCCAGCATTTT. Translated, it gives CASSLWPRDRISNQPQHF.

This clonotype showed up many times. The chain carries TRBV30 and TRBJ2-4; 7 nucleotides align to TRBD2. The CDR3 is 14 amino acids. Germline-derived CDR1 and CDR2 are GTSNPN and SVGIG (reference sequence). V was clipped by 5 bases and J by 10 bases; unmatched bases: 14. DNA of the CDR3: TGTGCCTGGTCACCTAGCGGAACCCCTGGGATTCAGTACTTC. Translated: CAWSPSGTPGIQYF.

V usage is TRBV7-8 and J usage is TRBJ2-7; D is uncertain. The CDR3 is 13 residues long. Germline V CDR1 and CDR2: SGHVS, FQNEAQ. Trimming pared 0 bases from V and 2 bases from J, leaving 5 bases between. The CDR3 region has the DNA TGTGCCAGCAGCTTAGCGCTGGCCTACGAGCAGTACTTC. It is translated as CASSLALAYEQYF.

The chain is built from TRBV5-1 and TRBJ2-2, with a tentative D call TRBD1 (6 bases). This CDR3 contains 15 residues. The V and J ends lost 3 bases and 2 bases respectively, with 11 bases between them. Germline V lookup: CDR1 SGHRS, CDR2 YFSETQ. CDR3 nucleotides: TGCGCCAGCAGCTCGAACAGGGTTAACACCGGGGAGCTGTTTTTT. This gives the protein CASSSNRVNTGELFF.

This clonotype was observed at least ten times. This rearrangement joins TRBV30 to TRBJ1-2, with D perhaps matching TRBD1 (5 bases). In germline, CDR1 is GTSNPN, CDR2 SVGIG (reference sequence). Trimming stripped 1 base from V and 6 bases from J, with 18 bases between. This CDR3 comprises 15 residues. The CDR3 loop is CAWSALGRVENGYTF. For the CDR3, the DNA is TGTGCCTGGAGTGCCTTGGGCAGGGTTGAGAATGGCTACACCTTC.

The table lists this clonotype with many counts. The CDR3 sequence: CASSYDRATQETQYF. The CDR3 nucleotides read TGTGCCAGCAGTTACGACAGGGCCACCCAAGAGACCCAGTACTTC. The chain combines TRBV28 with TRBJ2-5, with TRBD1 matching 7 bases. Trimming took 4 bases from V and 1 from J; bases not matched to a gene: 6. This CDR3 region has 15 residues. Germline V gene lookup returns CDR1 MDHEN and CDR2 SYDVKM.

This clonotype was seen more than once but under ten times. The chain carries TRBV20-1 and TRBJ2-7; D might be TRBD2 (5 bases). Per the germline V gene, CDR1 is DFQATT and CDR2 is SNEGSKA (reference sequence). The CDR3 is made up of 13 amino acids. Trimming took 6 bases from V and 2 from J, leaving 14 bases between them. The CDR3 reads CSAESGAPYEQYF. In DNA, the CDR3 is TGCAGTGCGGAAAGCGGTGCCCCCTACGAGCAGTACTTC.

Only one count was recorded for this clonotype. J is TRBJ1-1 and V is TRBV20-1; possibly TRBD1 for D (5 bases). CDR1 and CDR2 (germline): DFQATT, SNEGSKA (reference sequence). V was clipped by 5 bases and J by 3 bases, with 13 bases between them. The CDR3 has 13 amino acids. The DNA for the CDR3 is TGCAGTGCTCCCCATCGGGGCTACACTGAAGCTTTCTTT. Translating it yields CSAPHRGYTEAFF.

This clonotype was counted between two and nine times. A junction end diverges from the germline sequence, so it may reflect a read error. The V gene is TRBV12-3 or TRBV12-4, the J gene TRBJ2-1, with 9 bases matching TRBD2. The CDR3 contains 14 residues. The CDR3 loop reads CASKPTTSGNEQLF. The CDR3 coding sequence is TGTGCCAGCAAGCCTACGACTAGCGGCAATGAGCAGTTGTTC.

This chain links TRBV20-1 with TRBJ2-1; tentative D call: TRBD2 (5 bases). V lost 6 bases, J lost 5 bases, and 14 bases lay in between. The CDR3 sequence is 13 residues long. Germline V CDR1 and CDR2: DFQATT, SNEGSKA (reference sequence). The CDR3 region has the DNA TGCAGTGCCATAGACCCGCGGGACAATGAGCAGTTCTTC. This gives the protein CSAIDPRDNEQFF.

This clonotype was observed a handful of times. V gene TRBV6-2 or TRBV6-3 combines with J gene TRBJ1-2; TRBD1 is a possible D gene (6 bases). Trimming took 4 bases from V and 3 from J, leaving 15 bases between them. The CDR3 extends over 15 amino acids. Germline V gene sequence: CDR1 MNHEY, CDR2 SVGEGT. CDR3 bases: TGTGCCAGCAGTTCCCCCGGAGGGGGGGACTATGGCTACACCTTC. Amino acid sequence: CASSSPGGGDYGYTF.

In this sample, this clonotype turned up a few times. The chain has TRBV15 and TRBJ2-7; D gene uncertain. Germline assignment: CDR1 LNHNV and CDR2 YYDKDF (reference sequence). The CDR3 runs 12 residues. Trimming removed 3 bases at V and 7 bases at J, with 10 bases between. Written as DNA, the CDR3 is TGTGCCACCAGCAGGAACTTTGGGGAGCAGTACTTC. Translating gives CATSRNFGEQYF.

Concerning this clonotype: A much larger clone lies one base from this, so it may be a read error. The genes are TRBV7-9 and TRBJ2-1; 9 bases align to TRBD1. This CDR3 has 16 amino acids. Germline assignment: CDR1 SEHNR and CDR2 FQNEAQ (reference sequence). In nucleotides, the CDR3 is TGTGCCAGCAGCCCGGCGGACAGGGGCATTTACAATGAGCGGTTCTTC. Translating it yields CASSPADRGIYNERFF.

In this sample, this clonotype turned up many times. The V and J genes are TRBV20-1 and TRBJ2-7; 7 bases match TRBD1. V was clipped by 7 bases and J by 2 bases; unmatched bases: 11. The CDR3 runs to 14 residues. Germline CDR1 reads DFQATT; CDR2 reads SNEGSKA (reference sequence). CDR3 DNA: TGCAGTGTTCACTCCGACAGGGAGACCTACGAGCAGTACTTC. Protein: CSVHSDRETYEQYF.

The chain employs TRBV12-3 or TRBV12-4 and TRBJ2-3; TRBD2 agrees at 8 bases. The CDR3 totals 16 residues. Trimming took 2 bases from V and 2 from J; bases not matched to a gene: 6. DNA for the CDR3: TGTGCCAGCAGTTTACGGGGGGGGGCGTACACAGATACGCAGTATTTT. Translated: CASSLRGGAYTDTQYF.

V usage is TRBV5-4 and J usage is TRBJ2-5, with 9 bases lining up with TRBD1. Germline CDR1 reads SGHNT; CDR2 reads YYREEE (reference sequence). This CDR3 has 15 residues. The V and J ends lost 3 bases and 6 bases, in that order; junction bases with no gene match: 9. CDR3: CASSSRDREEKTQYF. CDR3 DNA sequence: TGTGCCAGCAGCTCCCGGGACAGGGAAGAAAAGACCCAGTACTTC.

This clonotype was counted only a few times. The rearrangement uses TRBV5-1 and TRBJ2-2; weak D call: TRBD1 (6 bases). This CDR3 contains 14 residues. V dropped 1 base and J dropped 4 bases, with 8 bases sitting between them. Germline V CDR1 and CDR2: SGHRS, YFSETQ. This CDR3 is CASSLTGSTGELFF. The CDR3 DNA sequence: TGCGCCAGCAGCTTGACAGGGAGCACCGGGGAGCTGTTTTTT.

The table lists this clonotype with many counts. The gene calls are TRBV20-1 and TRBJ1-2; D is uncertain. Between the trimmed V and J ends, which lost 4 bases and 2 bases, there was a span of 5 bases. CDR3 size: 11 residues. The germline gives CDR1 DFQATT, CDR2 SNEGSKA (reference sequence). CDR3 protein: CSAIGNYGYTF. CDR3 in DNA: TGCAGTGCTATAGGGAACTATGGCTACACCTTC.

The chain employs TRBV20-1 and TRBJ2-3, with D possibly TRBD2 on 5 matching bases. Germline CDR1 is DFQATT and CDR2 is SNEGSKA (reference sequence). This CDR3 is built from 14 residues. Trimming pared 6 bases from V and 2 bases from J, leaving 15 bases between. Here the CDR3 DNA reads TGCAGTGCGACCCTAGTGGGAGCCACAGATACGCAGTATTTT. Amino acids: CSATLVGATDTQYF.

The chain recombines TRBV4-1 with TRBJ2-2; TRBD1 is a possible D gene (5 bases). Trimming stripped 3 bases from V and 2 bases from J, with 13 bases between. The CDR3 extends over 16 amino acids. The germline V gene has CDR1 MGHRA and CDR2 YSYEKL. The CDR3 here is CASSQPTVVNTGELFF. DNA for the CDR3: TGCGCCAGCAGCCAGCCGACAGTCGTAAACACCGGGGAGCTGTTTTTT.

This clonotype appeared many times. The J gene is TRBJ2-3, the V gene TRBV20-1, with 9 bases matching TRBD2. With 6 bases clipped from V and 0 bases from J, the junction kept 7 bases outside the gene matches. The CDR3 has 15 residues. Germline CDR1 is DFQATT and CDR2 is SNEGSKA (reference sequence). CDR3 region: CSAGVAGASTDTQYF. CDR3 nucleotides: TGCAGTGCAGGGGTAGCGGGAGCTAGCACAGATACGCAGTATTTT.

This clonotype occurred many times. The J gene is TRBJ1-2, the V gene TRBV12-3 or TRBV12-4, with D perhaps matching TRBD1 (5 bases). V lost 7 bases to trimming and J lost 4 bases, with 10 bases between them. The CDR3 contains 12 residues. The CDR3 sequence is CASNRDGYGYTF. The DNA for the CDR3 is TGTGCCAGCAACCGGGACGGCTATGGCTACACCTTC.

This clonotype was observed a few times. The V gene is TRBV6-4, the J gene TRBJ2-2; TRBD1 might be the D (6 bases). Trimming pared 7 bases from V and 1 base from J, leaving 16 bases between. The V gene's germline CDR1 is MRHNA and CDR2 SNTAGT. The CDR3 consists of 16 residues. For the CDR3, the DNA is TGTGCCAGCATTTTAATGGGGGCCTTGAACACCGGGGAGCTGTTTTTT. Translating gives CASILMGALNTGELFF.

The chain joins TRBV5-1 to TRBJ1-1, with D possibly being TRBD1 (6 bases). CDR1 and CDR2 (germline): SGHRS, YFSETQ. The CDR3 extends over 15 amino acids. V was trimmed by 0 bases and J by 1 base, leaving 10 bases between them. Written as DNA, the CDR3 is TGCGCCAGCAGCTTGGCCACAGGGACGAACACTGAAGCTTTCTTT. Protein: CASSLATGTNTEAFF.